The clone carrying this TCR beta chain appeared a single time. Antigen specificity is unknown. This record belongs to a study of T cell responses to AZD1222 COVID-19 vaccine. Study findings and constraints: Of the AZD1222 recipients, only five to seven were seropositive at baseline. CD4 TCRs linked to vaccination spanned spike, dominating at 160-218 and 743-854.

Second-dose schedules of about 4 or about 12 weeks were combined. The repertoire was sequenced with immunoSEQ multiplex PCR; TCRdb's copy has only in-frame clones and lacks some. The sample consists of roughly 150,000 clones, 85% to 90% of them appearing once. CDR3 length: 13 amino acids. The germline V gene encodes CDR1 KGHDR and CDR2 SFDVKD. V was trimmed by 3 bases and J by 0 bases, leaving 4 bases between them. The receptor comes from an adult who received the AZD1222 COVID-19 vaccine. Sequencing was performed on peripheral blood, taken 28 days after the second AZD1222 dose. The chain uses TRBV24-1 and TRBJ1-1, with unresolved D. The CDR3 sequence: CATSDVLNTEAFF. CDR3 coding DNA: TGTGCCACCAGTGATGTGCTGAACACTGAAGCTTTCTTT.